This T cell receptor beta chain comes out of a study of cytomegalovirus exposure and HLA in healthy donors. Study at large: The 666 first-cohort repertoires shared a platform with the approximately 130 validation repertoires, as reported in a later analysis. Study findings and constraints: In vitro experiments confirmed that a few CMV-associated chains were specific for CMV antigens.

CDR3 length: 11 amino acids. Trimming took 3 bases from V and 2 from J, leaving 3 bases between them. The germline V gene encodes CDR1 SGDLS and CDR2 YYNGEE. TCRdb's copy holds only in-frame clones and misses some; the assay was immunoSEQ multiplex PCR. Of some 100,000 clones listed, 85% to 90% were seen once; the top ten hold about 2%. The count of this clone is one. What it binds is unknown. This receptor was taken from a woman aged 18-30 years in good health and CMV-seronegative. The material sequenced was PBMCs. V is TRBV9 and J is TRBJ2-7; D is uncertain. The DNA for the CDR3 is TGTGCCAGCAGCGCCGCCTACGAGCAGTACTTC. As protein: CASSAAYEQYF.